This T cell receptor beta chain was recorded in a study of blood T cells in healthy people across ages. CDR1 and CDR2 (germline): SNHLY, FYNNEI. V dropped 3 bases and J dropped 8 bases, with 13 bases sitting between them. The length of the CDR3 is 14 residues. The authors ran a second PCR of 7 to 11 cycles using a sample-barcoded 5' primer and a J-beta primer mix. TCRdb processed the 5' RACE reads anew with MiXCR; each CDR3 protein has one entry. The sample has roughly 2 million distinct CDR3 sequences; around 48% are singletons. Sequencing used blood. The rearrangement uses TRBV2 and TRBJ1-4, with D tentatively TRBD1 (5 bases). This clonotype was obtained from a woman aged 40 to 50 in good health. The CDR3 is CASSDSGSSEKLFF. CDR3 in DNA: TGTGCCAGCAGTGACTCAGGGTCGAGCGAAAAACTGTTTTTT.